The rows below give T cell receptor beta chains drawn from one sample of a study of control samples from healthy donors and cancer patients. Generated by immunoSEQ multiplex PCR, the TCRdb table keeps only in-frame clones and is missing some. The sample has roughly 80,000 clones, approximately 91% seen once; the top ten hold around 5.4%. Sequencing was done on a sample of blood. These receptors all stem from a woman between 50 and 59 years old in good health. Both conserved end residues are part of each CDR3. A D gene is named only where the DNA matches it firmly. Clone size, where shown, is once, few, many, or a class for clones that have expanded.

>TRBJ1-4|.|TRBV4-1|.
TGCGCCAGCAGACAAGGGATAACTAATGAAAAACTGTTTTTT
CASRQGITNEKLFF
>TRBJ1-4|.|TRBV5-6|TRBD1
TGTGCCAGCAGCCCCTGGGCGGCGGGACAGCGAGTAGCTCTGTTTTTT
CASSPWAAGQRVALFF
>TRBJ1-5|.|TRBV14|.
TGTGCCAGCAGCCGAGAGACCGATCAGCCCCAGCATTTT
CASSRETDQPQHF
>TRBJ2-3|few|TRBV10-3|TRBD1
TGTGCCATCAGTGCCGGGACAGGGGGCGTCGATACGCAGTATTTT
CAISAGTGGVDTQYF
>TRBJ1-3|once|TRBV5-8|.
TGTGCCAGCAGCTTGGCCAGGGGAGGCTCTGGAAACACCATATATTTT
CASSLARGGSGNTIYF
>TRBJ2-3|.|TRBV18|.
TGTGCCAGCTCACCTTCGGAAAGCACAGATACGCAGTATTTT
CASSPSESTDTQYF
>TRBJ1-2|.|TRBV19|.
TGTGCCAGTAGCCAAGCCGGGACACTTGCTAACTATGGCTACACCTTC
CASSQAGTLANYGYTF
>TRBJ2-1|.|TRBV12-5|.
TGTGCTAGTGGTTTTCTCCGGGTGGACAATGAGCAGTTCTTC
CASGFLRVDNEQFF
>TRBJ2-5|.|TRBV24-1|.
TGTGCCACCAGTGATTTGGAATCGGGGACCCAGTACTTC
CATSDLESGTQYF
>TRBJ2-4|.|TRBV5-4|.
TGTGCCAGCAGCCCACAGGGTGCCAAAAACATTCAGTACTTC
CASSPQGAKNIQYF
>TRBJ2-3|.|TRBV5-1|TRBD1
TGCGCCAGCAGCTTGTGGACAGGGCAGTATTTT
CASSLWTGQYF
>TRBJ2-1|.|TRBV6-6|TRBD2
TGTGCCAGCAGTAGACTAGCGGGGGAGGGTGAGCAGTTCTTC
CASSRLAGEGEQFF
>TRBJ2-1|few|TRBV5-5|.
TGTGCCAGCAGCCCCGTCCTCGGACTCCTCTACAATGAGCAGTTCTTC
CASSPVLGLLYNEQFF
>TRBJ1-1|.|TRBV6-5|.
TGTGCCAGCAGTTTCTCTCGGGGAAACACTGAAGCTTTCTTT
CASSFSRGNTEAFF
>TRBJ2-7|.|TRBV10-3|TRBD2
TGTGCCATCAGTGAGTCAGCTAGCGGGGGTACCTACGAGCAGTACTTC
CAISESASGGTYEQYF
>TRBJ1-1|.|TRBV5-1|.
TGCGCCAGCAGCTTAAGGACAGACAATAATGAAGCTTTCTTT
CASSLRTDNNEAFF
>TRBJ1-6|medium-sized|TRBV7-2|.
TGTGCCAGCGGCCACCGGGGATCACCCCTCCACTTT
CASGHRGSPLHF
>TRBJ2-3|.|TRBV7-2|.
TGTGCCAGCAGCTTAATGGATACGCAGTATTTT
CASSLMDTQYF
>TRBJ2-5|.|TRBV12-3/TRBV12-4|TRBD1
TGTGCCAGCAGGGGACAGGGGATGCCCCAGTACTTC
CASRGQGMPQYF
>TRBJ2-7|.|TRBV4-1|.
TGCGCCAGCAGCCAAGTCGGCACGGGCAGGGGTGCTACCTACGAGCAGTACTTC
CASSQVGTGRGATYEQYF